This TCR beta chain is from a study of blood T cell repertoires in COVID-19. Study details: The United States, Italy and Spain provided the acute and convalescent COVID-19 samples. Sources were T cells, B-cell-depleted T cells, or PBMCs; the material itself was cDNA or gDNA.

The repertoire was sequenced with immunoSEQ multiplex PCR; TCRdb's copy has only in-frame clones and lacks some. The table lists around 220,000 clones, 90% of them singletons. The source material was PBMCs or T cells enriched from blood (not recorded which). The TCR originated in a man younger than 40 who had been exposed to COVID-19.

The CDR3 DNA reads TGTGCCAGCGCCGGACAGGGCTCGCGTTCACCCCTCCACTTT. It is translated as CASAGQGSRSPLHF. J is TRBJ1-6 and V is TRBV9; 8 bases agree with TRBD1. V trimming: 7 bases; J trimming: 9 bases; junction bases outside the gene matches: 9. CDR1 SGDLS and CDR2 YYNGEE come from the germline V gene. The CDR3 has 14 amino acids.